A selection of T cell receptor beta chains follows, all from one sample in a study of cytomegalovirus exposure and HLA in healthy donors. Using immunoSEQ multiplex PCR, the repertoire was profiled, and TCRdb retains in-frame clones only, with some absent. The table has about 130,000 clones, 72% seen once. The sample was PBMCs. The receptors here all came from a man in his forties or fifties in good health and CMV-seropositive. CDR3s include the opening cysteine and the closing phenylalanine or tryptophan. A D gene is named only where the DNA matches it firmly. Not every row has a clone size; where given, it reads once, few, many or a size class.

cdr3_length	clone_size	v_call	j_call	d_call	cdr3_aa	cdr3_nt
13	-	TRBV11-3	TRBJ1-2	-	CASSFSGNYGYTF	TGTGCCAGCAGCTTTTCCGGGAACTATGGCTACACCTTC
19	-	TRBV4-3	TRBJ2-3	TRBD2	CASSQDITSGSSSTDTQYF	TGCGCCAGCAGCCAAGACATCACTAGCGGGAGTTCTAGCACAGATACGCAGTATTTT
14	-	TRBV9	TRBJ2-3	TRBD1	CASSTGGGTDTQYF	TGTGCCAGCAGTACAGGGGGCGGCACAGATACGCAGTATTTT
17	few	TRBV5-4	TRBJ1-1	-	CASGGTAGGNEHGEAFF	TGTGCCAGCGGAGGGACCGCGGGAGGGAACGAACACGGTGAAGCTTTCTTT
16	-	TRBV7-9	TRBJ1-1	TRBD1	CASSSPTGAENTEAFF	TGTGCCAGCAGCTCCCCGACAGGGGCTGAGAACACTGAAGCTTTCTTT
13	-	TRBV5-4	TRBJ1-2	-	CASSLERVYGYTF	TGTGCCAGCAGCTTGGAACGGGTCTATGGCTACACCTTC
16	once	TRBV10-2	TRBJ2-3	TRBD2	CASSEGTSGGTDTQYF	TGCGCCAGCAGTGAGGGGACTAGCGGGGGCACAGATACGCAGTATTTT
14	-	TRBV9	TRBJ2-3	-	CASSVTRGTDTQYF	TGTGCCAGCAGCGTAACCAGGGGCACAGATACGCAGTATTTT
14	few	TRBV18	TRBJ1-1	-	CASSSAQGMGEAFF	TGTGCCAGCTCATCTGCACAGGGAATGGGAGAAGCTTTCTTT
14	few	TRBV18	TRBJ2-2	-	CASSPRTSTGELFF	TGTGCCAGCTCACCACGTACTAGCACCGGGGAGCTGTTTTTT
15	-	TRBV6-5	TRBJ1-5	-	CASSYSRDTNQPQHF	TGTGCCAGCAGTTACAGCCGGGACACCAATCAGCCCCAGCATTTT
16	few	TRBV15	TRBJ1-1	TRBD1	CATSGGTGTGKTEAFF	TGTGCCACCAGCGGAGGGACAGGGACGGGGAAAACTGAAGCTTTCTTT
16	-	TRBV19	TRBJ2-3	-	CASSPGTLVRADTQYF	TGTGCCAGTAGCCCGGGAACCTTGGTGAGAGCAGATACGCAGTATTTT
15	-	TRBV6-5	TRBJ2-3	TRBD2	CASMSSGGFTDTQYF	TGTGCCAGCATGTCTAGCGGAGGCTTTACAGATACGCAGTATTTT
13	-	TRBV6-5	TRBJ2-7	-	CASRPRATYEQYF	TGTGCCAGTCGGCCCAGGGCGACCTACGAGCAGTACTTC
11	-	TRBV6-4	TRBJ1-2	-	CASSDLYGYTF	TGTGCCAGCAGTGACCTCTATGGCTACACCTTC
14	-	TRBV23-1	TRBJ1-2	-	CASSHYGSNYGYTF	TGCGCCAGCAGTCATTACGGGTCCAACTATGGCTACACCTTC
12	-	TRBV15	TRBJ2-3	-	CATSTSRDTQYF	TGTGCCACCAGCACCTCTAGGGATACGCAGTATTTT
12	-	TRBV2	TRBJ2-1	-	CASSRAYNEQFF	TGTGCCAGCAGTCGGGCCTACAATGAGCAGTTCTTC
15	-	TRBV19	TRBJ2-1	TRBD2	CASSMPTSGRDEQFF	TGTGCCAGTAGTATGCCGACTAGCGGGAGGGATGAGCAGTTCTTC
12	-	TRBV5-1	TRBJ1-1	-	CASSLDFRNSFF	TGCGCCAGCAGCCTGGACTTCCGAAACTCTTTCTTT
15	-	TRBV7-2	TRBJ2-7	TRBD1	CASSLSWTGSYEQYF	TGTGCCAGCAGCTTATCCTGGACAGGGAGCTACGAGCAGTACTTC
14	few	TRBV5-1	TRBJ1-5	-	CASSLGQENQPQHF	TGCGCCAGCAGCTTGGGACAGGAAAATCAGCCCCAGCATTTT
15	-	TRBV11-3	TRBJ1-1	-	CASSLYRRDGTEAFF	TGTGCCAGCAGCTTATATCGGAGGGACGGGACTGAAGCTTTCTTT
15	once	TRBV6-5	TRBJ2-1	-	CASSYEAGGGNEQFF	TGTGCCAGCAGTTACGAGGCAGGTGGAGGCAATGAGCAGTTCTTC
13	-	TRBV25-1	TRBJ2-7	TRBD1	CASLMTGGREQYF	TGTGCCAGCTTAATGACAGGGGGCCGCGAGCAGTACTTC
14	-	TRBV25-1	TRBJ1-1	-	CASTPTGGYTEAFF	TGTGCCAGCACTCCGACAGGAGGCTACACTGAAGCTTTCTTT
11	-	TRBV6-6	TRBJ1-2	TRBD1	CAGGQGNGYTF	TGTGCCGGCGGACAGGGGAATGGCTACACCTTC
16	-	TRBV9	TRBJ2-7	TRBD2	CASSVAGLAGSYEQYF	TGTGCCAGCAGCGTAGCTGGACTAGCGGGCTCCTACGAGCAGTACTTC
15	-	TRBV19	TRBJ2-1	TRBD2	CASRFSGGRIDEQFF	TGTGCCAGTAGATTCAGCGGGGGTCGGATCGATGAGCAGTTCTTC
16	few	TRBV5-6	TRBJ1-1	TRBD1	CASSYRTGVMNTEAFF	TGTGCCAGCAGCTACAGGACAGGGGTCATGAACACTGAAGCTTTCTTT
15	-	TRBV6-5	TRBJ2-1	TRBD2	CASSYSTSGNNEQFF	TGTGCCAGCAGTTACTCCACTAGCGGGAACAATGAGCAGTTCTTC
15	-	TRBV4-3	TRBJ2-3	-	CASSQEFGHPDTQYF	TGCGCCAGCAGCCAAGAATTCGGACATCCAGATACGCAGTATTTT
13	-	TRBV5-1	TRBJ2-7	-	CASSILSSYEQYF	TGCGCCAGTAGTATCCTTAGCTCCTACGAGCAGTACTTC
15	few	TRBV11-3	TRBJ1-1	-	CASSLEPGLNTEAFF	TGTGCCAGCAGCTTAGAACCGGGATTGAACACTGAAGCTTTCTTT
15	few	TRBV28	TRBJ1-1	-	CASRSGGGQNTEAFF	TGTGCCAGCAGAAGTGGGGGAGGACAGAACACTGAAGCTTTCTTT
16	-	TRBV18	TRBJ2-7	-	CASSPLERAGSYEQYF	TGTGCCAGCTCACCACTTGAAAGGGCTGGGAGCTACGAGCAGTACTTC